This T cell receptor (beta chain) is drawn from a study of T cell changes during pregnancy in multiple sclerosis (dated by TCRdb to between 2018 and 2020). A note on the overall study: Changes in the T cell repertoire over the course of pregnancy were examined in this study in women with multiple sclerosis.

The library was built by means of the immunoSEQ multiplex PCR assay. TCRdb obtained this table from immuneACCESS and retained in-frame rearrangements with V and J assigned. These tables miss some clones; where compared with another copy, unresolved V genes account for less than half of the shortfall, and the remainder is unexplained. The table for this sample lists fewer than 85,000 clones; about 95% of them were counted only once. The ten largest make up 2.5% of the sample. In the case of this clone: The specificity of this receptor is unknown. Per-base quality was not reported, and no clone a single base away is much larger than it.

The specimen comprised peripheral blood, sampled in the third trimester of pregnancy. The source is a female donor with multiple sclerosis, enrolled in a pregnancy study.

The CDR3: CASSPTGFNEQFF. The DNA reads as follows: TGTGCCAGCAGCCCCACCGGTTTCAATGAGCAGTTCTTC. The rearrangement joined TRBV2 to TRBJ2-1, with the D gene not confidently named. The germline V gene specifies SNHLY as CDR1 and FYNNEI as CDR2. V is shortened by 6 bases, J by 6 bases, and the region joining them spans 12 bases. Spanning cysteine to phenylalanine, the CDR3 consists of 13 amino acids. Only the CDR3 DNA stays, 39 bases, in frame from base 1. With the portions outside the CDR3 filled from the reference TRBV2 and TRBJ2-1 genes, the complete variable region becomes EPEVTQTPSHQVTQMGQEVILRCVPISNHLYFYWYRQILGQKVEFLVSFYNNEISEKSEIFDDQFSVERPDGSNFTLKIRSTKLEDSAMYFCASSPTGFNEQFFGPGTRLTVL.